These 30 T cell receptor beta chains came from one sample sequenced in a study of cytomegalovirus exposure and HLA in healthy donors. It was with 60 Vbeta and 13 Jbeta primers that the PCR ran. Sequencing was performed with immunoSEQ multiplex PCR; in TCRdb, only in-frame clones are kept and a portion is missing. Of about 140,000 clones listed, about 77% are singletons. The sample consisted of PBMCs. The source of these receptors is a middle-aged woman in good health and CMV-seronegative.

This clone was observed a few times. The chain recombines TRBV27 with TRBJ2-6; weak D call: TRBD1 (6 bases). This CDR3 has 18 residues. V was pared by 5 bases and J by 4 bases, with 21 bases between. The germline V gene has CDR1 MNHEY and CDR2 SMNVEV (reference sequence). CDR3 amino acids: CASSAQRRGGLGANVLTF. Here the CDR3 DNA reads TGTGCCAGCAGTGCTCAACGCCGAGGGGGTCTGGGGGCCAACGTCCTGACTTTC.

This rearrangement joins TRBV7-2 to TRBJ1-2; the D gene is possibly TRBD1 (6 bases). CDR3 length: 14 amino acids. With 1 base removed from V and 8 bases from J, the gap between germline ends came to 14 bases. CDR1 and CDR2 (germline): SGHTA, FQGNSA. In DNA, the CDR3 is TGTGCCAGCAGCTTAGACGGGACATCGGGGGGCTACACCTTC. This translates into CASSLDGTSGGYTF. Complete variable domain (other parts from reference TRBV7-2 and TRBJ1-2): GAGVSQSPSNKVTEKGKDVELRCDPISGHTALYWYRQSLGQGLEFLIYFQGNSAPDKSGLPSDRFSAERTGGSVSTLTIQRTQQEDSAVYLCASSLDGTSGGYTFGSGTRLTVV.

This chain joins TRBV5-6 and TRBJ2-5, with D tentatively TRBD1 (5 bases). CDR3 size: 13 residues. V shed 1 base and J shed 4 bases, with 8 bases lying between them. In germline, CDR1 is SGHDT, CDR2 YYEEEE. The CDR3 DNA reads as TGTGCCAGCAGCTTGCAGGGTTCAGAGACCCAGTACTTC. This encodes CASSLQGSETQYF.

J is TRBJ1-5 and V is TRBV7-9, with a tentative D call TRBD1 (6 bases). Deletions cut 0 bases from V and 1 base from J, with 7 bases between. The CDR3 runs 15 residues. The V gene's germline CDR1 is SEHNR and CDR2 FQNEAQ (reference sequence). The CDR3 reads CASSLAGTSNQPQHF. In DNA, the CDR3 is TGTGCCAGCAGCTTAGCGGGGACAAGCAATCAGCCCCAGCATTTT.

The DNA of the CDR3 is TGTGCCAGCAGTACCGACAGGGGACGAACTGAAGCTTTCTTT. Its protein product is CASSTDRGRTEAFF. The rearrangement links TRBV28 to TRBJ1-1; TRBD1 matches 8 bases. V lost 5 bases to trimming and J lost 5 bases; unmatched junction nucleotides: 7. Germline-derived CDR1 and CDR2 are MDHEN and SYDVKM. The CDR3 is 14 residues long.

This clone was seen only a few times. This chain joins TRBV28 and TRBJ1-2; 7 positions agree with TRBD1. The CDR3 contains 14 residues. Per germline, CDR1 MDHEN and CDR2 SYDVKM. Unmatched junction bases numbered 8, after V lost 6 bases and J lost 4 bases. CDR3 DNA: TGTGCCAGCAGGATTGGGACAGTGGCCTATGGCTACACCTTC. Its protein product is CASRIGTVAYGYTF.

The J gene is TRBJ1-1, the V gene TRBV18; 10 bases match TRBD1. After removal of 6 bases from V and 7 bases from J, the junction contained 5 bases not matched to a gene. Germline CDR1 reads KGHSH; CDR2 reads LQKENI. This CDR3 region has 13 residues. Here the CDR3 DNA reads TGTGCCAGCTCTACGGGACAGGGGTATGAAGCTTTCTTT. The encoded protein is CASSTGQGYEAFF.

This chain uses TRBV27 with TRBJ1-1, with 7 bases aligning to TRBD1. CDR1 MNHEY and CDR2 SMNVEV come from the germline V gene (reference sequence). The length of the CDR3 is 15 residues. With V trimmed by 2 bases and J by 4 bases, 7 bases remained unmatched. In DNA form, the CDR3 reads TGTGCCAGCAGTTTAGGGGGAACAGGGGTCACTGAAGCTTTCTTT. This sequence encodes CASSLGGTGVTEAFF.

The chain employs TRBV7-3 and TRBJ1-1; 8 bases align to TRBD1. With 7 bases clipped from V and 1 base from J, the junction kept 2 bases outside the gene matches. From germline, CDR1 is SGHTA and CDR2 FQGTGA. This CDR3 comprises 13 residues. CDR3 bases: TGTGCCAGCAAGGGACAGGCGAACACTGAAGCTTTCTTT. The encoded protein is CASKGQANTEAFF.

V usage is TRBV5-1 and J usage is TRBJ2-5; the match to TRBD2 covers 11 bases. Germline V gives CDR1 SGHRS, CDR2 YFSETQ. The CDR3 length is 21 residues. The V and J ends lost 3 bases and 0 bases, in that order; junction bases with no gene match: 19. The CDR3 loop reads CASSSHSGLAVLASYQETQYF. The CDR3 DNA is TGCGCCAGCAGCTCCCACTCGGGACTAGCGGTGTTGGCCTCGTACCAAGAGACCCAGTACTTC.

The chain links TRBV6-6 to TRBJ1-6; maybe TRBD1 (6 bases). There are 15 residues in the CDR3. CDR1 MNHNY and CDR2 SVGAGI come from the germline V gene (reference sequence). Trimming left V 6 bases short and J 5 bases short, with 14 bases between. Here the CDR3 reads CASRSGKGDNSPLHF. The CDR3 nucleotides are TGTGCCAGCAGATCAGGGAAGGGGGATAATTCACCCCTCCACTTT.

V usage is TRBV28 and J usage is TRBJ1-6; 8 nucleotides line up with TRBD1. The CDR3 has 18 amino acids. J gave up 6 bases and V 5 bases, and 15 bases lay outside the gene matches. Germline CDR1 is MDHEN and CDR2 is SYDVKM. The CDR3 DNA reads as TGTGCCAGCAGTCGGGACAGGACGGTAATTATCGGTAATTCACCCCTCCACTTT. Translated: CASSRDRTVIIGNSPLHF.

This chain links TRBV9 with TRBJ1-1; a weak D match, TRBD1 (6 bases). Germline CDR1 reads SGDLS; CDR2 reads YYNGEE. This CDR3 region has 11 residues. Between the trimmed V and J ends, which lost 3 bases and 10 bases, there was a span of 10 bases. This CDR3 is CASSAEQGAFF. As DNA, the CDR3 is TGTGCCAGCAGCGCAGAACAGGGAGCTTTCTTT.

On this clone itself: A read error is the likely source, as a far larger clone sits one nucleotide away. Distinct nucleotide sequences in the sample also encode this CDR3. The chain carries TRBV6-1 and TRBJ2-7; a weak D match, TRBD1 (6 bases). The CDR3 runs 12 residues. Trimming left V 6 bases short and J 3 bases short, with 9 bases between. Germline CDR1 and CDR2: MNHNS and SASEGT. The CDR3 DNA reads TGTGCCAGCAGCGAACAGGGCTACGAGCAGTACTTC. This translates into CASSEQGYEQYF.

This sequence joins TRBV5-1 and TRBJ2-3, with 11 bases matching TRBD2. Trimming took 0 bases from V and 2 from J; bases not matched to a gene: 11. CDR1 and CDR2 (germline): SGHRS, YFSETQ. The CDR3 length is 19 residues. The CDR3 DNA follows: TGCGCCAGCAGCTTGGAGTTCCTAGCGGGGGGTTCTAACACAGATACGCAGTATTTT. Protein: CASSLEFLAGGSNTDTQYF.

The chain recombines TRBV28 with TRBJ1-1; D gene ambiguous. Germline V CDR1 and CDR2: MDHEN, SYDVKM. The CDR3 is 12 amino acids. Trimming pared 4 bases from V and 4 bases from J, leaving 7 bases between. The CDR3 nucleotides read TGTGCCAGCAGTTCCCTCCCCACTGAAGCTTTCTTT. As protein: CASSSLPTEAFF.

V usage is TRBV18 and J usage is TRBJ1-3; D might be TRBD1 (5 bases). This CDR3 comprises 14 residues. The germline V gene encodes CDR1 KGHSH and CDR2 LQKENI. Trimming pared 7 bases from V and 0 bases from J, leaving 10 bases between. The CDR3 loop is CASYRGSSGNTIYF. CDR3 nucleotide sequence: TGTGCCAGCTATCGGGGGAGCTCTGGAAACACCATATATTTT.

This chain connects TRBV29-1 to TRBJ1-1; D might be TRBD1 (6 bases). V was clipped by 7 bases and J by 1 base, with 16 bases between them. Germline V gives CDR1 SQVTM, CDR2 ANQGSEA. CDR3 length equals 14 residues. Written as DNA, the CDR3 is TGCAGCGCCTCGTTGGACAGATCGAACACTGAAGCTTTCTTT. Translating gives CSASLDRSNTEAFF.

This clone has just a few counts. The chain couples TRBV9 to TRBJ2-1; D uncertain. The V end lost 7 bases, the J end lost 5 bases, and 7 bases lay between the germline ends. Germline CDR1 SGDLS, CDR2 YYNGEE. CDR3 length: 11 residues. In DNA, the CDR3 is TGTGCCAGCTCAATCCACAATGAGCAGTTCTTC. As protein: CASSIHNEQFF.

This clone was counted between two and nine times. The gene calls are TRBV7-9 and TRBJ1-5, with D uncertain. V was clipped by 6 bases and J by 7 bases, with 13 bases between them. Germline values: CDR1 SEHNR, CDR2 FQNEAQ (reference sequence). The CDR3 length is 13 residues. CDR3 nucleotides: TGTGCCAGCAGTCTCGGGGTGTACCAGCCCCAGCATTTT. It is translated as CASSLGVYQPQHF.

The CDR3 spells CSAWDRGVHEQYF. The CDR3 region has the DNA TGCAGCGCCTGGGACAGGGGGGTCCACGAGCAGTACTTC. The chain has TRBV29-1 and TRBJ2-7, with 11 bases identical to TRBD1. Germline CDR1 is SQVTM and CDR2 is ANQGSEA. After removal of 7 bases from V and 5 bases from J, the junction contained 7 bases not matched to a gene. This CDR3 comprises 13 residues.

This chain links TRBV28 with TRBJ2-3; the match to TRBD1 covers 9 bases. Germline V CDR1 and CDR2: MDHEN, SYDVKM. CDR3 length equals 15 residues. V lost 6 bases, J lost 3 bases, and 7 bases stayed unmatched. Here the CDR3 DNA reads TGTGCCAGCAGCCCGGGACAGGGAATAACAGATACGCAGTATTTT. This gives the protein CASSPGQGITDTQYF.

In its sample, this clone was seen a few times. The CDR3 region has the DNA TGTGCCAGCAGCCCCGGTAGCGGGGGGGCCTCGAATGAGCAGTTCTTC. Its protein is CASSPGSGGASNEQFF. The gene calls are TRBV9 and TRBJ2-1; 11 nucleotides line up with TRBD2. V trimming: 4 bases; J trimming: 7 bases; junction bases outside the gene matches: 10. The CDR3 spans 16 residues. CDR1 SGDLS and CDR2 YYNGEE come from the germline V gene.

The chain is built from TRBV5-4 and TRBJ2-5, with D uncertain. CDR3 length: 15 residues. Trimming removed 3 bases from V and 5 bases from J, with 17 bases in between. Per germline, CDR1 SGHNT and CDR2 YYREEE (reference sequence). CDR3 DNA sequence: TGTGCCAGCAGCTCCCCCAACTCACGACTGGAGACCCAGTACTTC. Protein product: CASSSPNSRLETQYF.

In the case of this clone: Given the absence of the conserved phenylalanine or tryptophan at the CDR3 end, a read error is likely. The chain joins TRBV6-1 to TRBJ1-1; possibly TRBD1 for D (6 bases). The CDR3 sequence is 14 residues long. Germline V gene sequence: CDR1 MNHNS, CDR2 SASEGT. Trimming stripped 5 bases from V and 1 base from J, with 11 bases between. The DNA for the CDR3 is TGTGCCAGCAGTACAGGGATCGAGAACACTGAAGCTTTCTCT. Protein: CASSTGIENTEAFS.

The rearrangement joins TRBV29-1 to TRBJ2-2; TRBD1 agrees at 8 bases. Germline V lookup: CDR1 SQVTM, CDR2 ANQGSEA. The V gene end was trimmed by 5 bases and the J gene end by 1 base; junction bases not matched to a gene: 3. The CDR3 loop spans 14 amino acids. This chain's CDR3 is CSVRQGRNTGELFF. The CDR3 DNA is TGCAGCGTTCGACAGGGGAGGAACACCGGGGAGCTGTTTTTT.

The genes are TRBV28 and TRBJ1-1, with TRBD1 matching 7 bases. The CDR3 extends over 12 amino acids. V was clipped by 8 bases and J by 5 bases; unmatched bases: 5. Germline V gene data show CDR1 as MDHEN and CDR2 as SYDVKM. The CDR3 spells CASGQVVTEAFF. As DNA, the CDR3 is TGTGCCAGCGGACAGGTAGTTACTGAAGCTTTCTTT.

Only a few counts were recorded for this clone. The V call is TRBV4-2, the J call TRBJ2-5; 15 bases map to TRBD2. The CDR3 spans 16 residues. Germline CDR1 LGHNA, CDR2 YNFKEQ. With 4 bases clipped from V and 7 bases from J, the junction kept 7 bases outside the gene matches. Written as DNA, the CDR3 is TGTGCCAGCAGCCCGGGACTAGCGGGGGGCTTGGGGACCCAGTACTTC. Translation: CASSPGLAGGLGTQYF.

The rearrangement uses TRBV9 and TRBJ2-5; D is possibly TRBD1 (6 bases). CDR1 and CDR2 (germline): SGDLS, YYNGEE. Trimming stripped 4 bases from V and 2 bases from J, with 12 bases between. CDR3 length: 14 residues. CDR3 protein: CASSSGTRQETQYF. As DNA, the CDR3 is TGTGCCAGCAGCTCCGGGACAAGACAAGAGACCCAGTACTTC. Full variable domain (rest looked up from reference TRBV9 and TRBJ2-5): DSGVTQTPKHLITATGQRVTLRCSPRSGDLSVYWYQQSLDQGLQFLIQYYNGEERAKGNILERFSAQQFPDLHSELNLSSLELGDSALYFCASSSGTRQETQYFGPGTRLLVL.

The genes are TRBV6-5 and TRBJ2-7; D is perhaps TRBD2 (6 bases). Per the germline V gene, CDR1 is MNHEY and CDR2 is SVGAGI. Trimming cost V 6 bases and J 4 bases, with 19 bases left between them. CDR3 length: 15 amino acids. The CDR3 nucleotides are TGTGCCAGCAGCAAACCCGGGACCGCGGGATACGAGCAGTACTTC. Translated, it gives CASSKPGTAGYEQYF.